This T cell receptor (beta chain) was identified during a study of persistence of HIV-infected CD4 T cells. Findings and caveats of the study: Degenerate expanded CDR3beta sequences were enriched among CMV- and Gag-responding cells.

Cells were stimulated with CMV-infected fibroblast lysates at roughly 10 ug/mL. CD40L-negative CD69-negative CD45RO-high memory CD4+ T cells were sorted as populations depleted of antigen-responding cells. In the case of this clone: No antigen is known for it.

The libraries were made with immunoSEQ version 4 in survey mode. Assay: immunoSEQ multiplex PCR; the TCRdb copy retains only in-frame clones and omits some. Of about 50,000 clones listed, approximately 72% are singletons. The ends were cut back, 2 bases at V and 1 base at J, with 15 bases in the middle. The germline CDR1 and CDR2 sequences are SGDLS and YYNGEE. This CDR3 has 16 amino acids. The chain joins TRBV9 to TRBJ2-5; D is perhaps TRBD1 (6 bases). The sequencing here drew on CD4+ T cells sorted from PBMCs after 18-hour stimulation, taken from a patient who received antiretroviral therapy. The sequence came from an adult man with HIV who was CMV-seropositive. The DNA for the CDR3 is TGTGCCAGCAGCGTCTCGGACAGTCCGTTCCAAGAGACCCAGTACTTC. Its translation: CASSVSDSPFQETQYF. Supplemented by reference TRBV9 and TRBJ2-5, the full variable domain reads DSGVTQTPKHLITATGQRVTLRCSPRSGDLSVYWYQQSLDQGLQFLIQYYNGEERAKGNILERFSAQQFPDLHSELNLSSLELGDSALYFCASSVSDSPFQETQYFGPGTRLLVL.